Following are 29 T cell receptor beta chains from one sample sequenced in a study of cytomegalovirus exposure and HLA in healthy donors. The PCR had 60 Vbeta and 13 Jbeta primers. The data were produced by immunoSEQ multiplex PCR, yet TCRdb's version contains in-frame clones alone and is incomplete. This sample yields 130,000 or so clones, of which around 77% are seen a single time; approximately 1.2% belongs to the top ten. The sequenced material came from PBMCs. The source is a man in his fifties or sixties in good health and CMV-seronegative.

The chain joins TRBV11-2 to TRBJ1-1; D is perhaps TRBD1 (5 bases). From germline, CDR1 is SGHAT and CDR2 FQNNGV. V was cut by 1 base and J by 4 bases, with 13 bases left in between. This CDR3 has 15 residues. The CDR3 DNA follows: TGTGCCAGCAGCTTAGTGGGGGGGTCGGGCACTGAAGCTTTCTTT. Translated: CASSLVGGSGTEAFF.

The gene calls are TRBV7-2 and TRBJ1-1; perhaps TRBD1 as D (6 bases). CDR1 is SGHTA, CDR2 FQGNSA, per germline. The CDR3 extends over 14 amino acids. V lost 5 bases, J lost 2 bases, and 12 bases lay in between. The CDR3 DNA reads as TGTGCCAGCAGCATGCAGGGGCGTAACACTGAAGCTTTCTTT. Protein product: CASSMQGRNTEAFF.

The gene calls are TRBV5-1 and TRBJ2-7, with D possibly TRBD2 on 5 matching bases. CDR3 length equals 17 residues. Germline V gene lookup returns CDR1 SGHRS and CDR2 YFSETQ. V lost 0 bases, J lost 3 bases, and 19 bases lay in between. In nucleotides, the CDR3 is TGCGCCAGCAGCTTGGTTTCGCTAGCTTCCTCGTACTACGAGCAGTACTTC. Translation gives CASSLVSLASSYYEQYF.

This clone was observed a few times. The chain couples TRBV29-1 to TRBJ1-2; TRBD1 aligns across 8 bases. V was pared by 3 bases and J by 8 bases, with 2 bases of the junction left unmatched. This CDR3 is 11 amino acids long. The germline gives CDR1 SQVTM, CDR2 ANQGSEA. This CDR3 reads CSVEAGGGYTF. The CDR3 bases are TGCAGCGTTGAGGCAGGGGGCGGCTACACCTTC.

This clone was seen just once. This chain joins TRBV30 and TRBJ2-2; 7 bases line up with TRBD2. CDR1 and CDR2 from the germline V gene are GTSNPN and SVGIG (reference sequence). There are 16 residues in the CDR3. V trimming: 5 bases; J trimming: 3 bases; junction bases outside the gene matches: 12. CDR3 region: CAWVKRRLADTGELFF. The CDR3 region has the DNA TGTGCCTGGGTAAAGAGGCGGCTAGCGGACACCGGGGAGCTGTTTTTT.

The rearrangement joins TRBV7-9 to TRBJ2-7; 8 bases are shared with TRBD1. The V segment lost 3 bases and the J segment 5 bases; nucleotides outside the gene matches: 6. Germline CDR1 is SEHNR and CDR2 is FQNEAQ (reference sequence). The CDR3 runs 14 residues. The CDR3 bases are TGTGCCAGCAGCTTGGACAGGGCTACCCACGAGCAGTACTTC. Protein: CASSLDRATHEQYF. Full variable domain (remainder filled in from reference TRBV7-9 and TRBJ2-7): DTGVSQNPRHKITKRGQNVTFRCDPISEHNRLYWYRQTLGQGPEFLTYFQNEAQLEKSRLLSDRFSAERPKGSFSTLEIQRTEQGDSAMYLCASSLDRATHEQYFGPGTRLTVT.

The CDR3 region has the DNA TGTGCCAGCAGTGATCGGACTGCCGGGACCCAGTACTTC. The encoded protein is CASSDRTAGTQYF. The gene calls are TRBV2 and TRBJ2-5; TRBD2 is a possible D gene (5 bases). Germline V lookup: CDR1 SNHLY, CDR2 FYNNEI. The length of the CDR3 is 13 residues. V lost 3 bases and J 7 bases, leaving 12 bases between the germline ends.

The J gene is TRBJ2-1, the V gene TRBV11-3, with a possible D match to TRBD2 (5 bases). This CDR3 region has 15 residues. The ends were cut back, 4 bases at V and 3 bases at J, with 13 bases in the middle. CDR1 and CDR2 (germline): SGHNT, YENEEA. The CDR3 region is CASSSQADHYNEQFF. The CDR3 DNA follows: TGTGCCAGCAGCTCCCAAGCGGATCACTACAATGAGCAGTTCTTC.

V usage is TRBV5-4 and J usage is TRBJ2-5, with TRBD2 identical over 10 bases. V shed 3 bases, J shed 5 bases, and the junction held 7 bases outside the gene matches. From germline, CDR1 is SGHNT and CDR2 YYREEE (reference sequence). This CDR3 comprises 15 residues. CDR3 region: CASSSPAGGGETQYF. The CDR3 DNA is TGTGCCAGCAGCTCGCCAGCGGGAGGGGGGGAGACCCAGTACTTC.

CDR3 amino acids: CASSTTDRGTYGYTF. The DNA for the CDR3 is TGTGCCAGCAGTACCACGGACAGGGGAACGTATGGCTACACCTTC. The chain joins TRBV27 to TRBJ1-2; TRBD1 aligns across 9 bases. The junction had 9 bases not matched to a gene; V was cut back by 5 bases and J by 5 bases. The germline V gene encodes CDR1 MNHEY and CDR2 SMNVEV (reference sequence). This CDR3 is 15 amino acids long.

The CDR3 sequence: CASIVDRMNYGYTF. In DNA, the CDR3 is TGTGCCAGTATAGTCGACAGGATGAACTATGGCTACACCTTC. The chain has TRBV19 and TRBJ1-2, with D tentatively TRBD1 (6 bases). Germline CDR1 reads LNHDA; CDR2 reads SQIVND (reference sequence). This CDR3 has 14 residues. Trimming left V 7 bases short and J 2 bases short, with 14 bases between.

This clone was seen a single time. The CDR3 DNA reads TGTGCCATCACCCCCAGGACAGACACCGGGGAGCTGTTTTTT. It specifies CAITPRTDTGELFF. The V call is TRBV10-3, the J call TRBJ2-2, with D perhaps TRBD1 (6 bases). Germline CDR1 is ENHRY and CDR2 is SYGVKD. Trimming left V 7 bases short and J 3 bases short, with 12 bases between. The CDR3 runs to 14 residues.

The chain employs TRBV28 and TRBJ2-7; 9 bases map to TRBD2. CDR1 and CDR2 (germline): MDHEN, SYDVKM. Trimming cost V 6 bases and J 5 bases; bases outside gene matches: 14. The CDR3 totals 16 residues. CDR3 sequence reads: CASRPRASGKWNEQYF. In nucleotides, the CDR3 is TGTGCCAGCAGACCTAGGGCTAGCGGGAAGTGGAACGAGCAGTACTTC. Based on the CDR3 plus reference TRBV28 and TRBJ2-7, the full variable domain is DVKVTQSSRYLVKRTGEKVFLECVQDMDHENMFWYRQDPGLGLRLIYFSYDVKMKEKGDIPEGYSVSREKKERFSLILESASTNQTSMYLCASRPRASGKWNEQYFGPGTRLTVT.

V is TRBV4-2 and J is TRBJ2-4; 7 positions match TRBD2. This CDR3 region has 15 residues. Per the germline V gene, CDR1 is LGHNA and CDR2 is YNFKEQ. Losses at the gene ends were 0 bases for V and 5 bases for J; bases not matched to a gene: 4. CDR3 sequence reads: CASSQEGLAENIQYF. The DNA of the CDR3 is TGTGCCAGCAGCCAAGAAGGGCTAGCGGAAAACATTCAGTACTTC.

V usage is TRBV7-8 and J usage is TRBJ1-2; D gene unclear. This CDR3 contains 14 residues. Between the trimmed V and J ends, which lost 5 bases and 8 bases, there was a span of 18 bases. Germline CDR1 SGHVS, CDR2 FQNEAQ. This CDR3 is CASSPRTGNAGYTF. Here the CDR3 DNA reads TGTGCCAGCAGCCCCAGGACGGGGAATGCGGGCTACACCTTC.

This sequence joins TRBV4-1 and TRBJ2-1; perhaps TRBD1 as D (6 bases). CDR3 size: 14 residues. From germline, CDR1 is MGHRA and CDR2 YSYEKL. The germline V and J ends were trimmed by 0 bases and 9 bases, with 12 bases remaining between them. The CDR3 spells CASSQDNRAAEQFF. The CDR3 bases are TGCGCCAGCAGCCAAGATAACAGGGCAGCTGAGCAGTTCTTC.

Only a few counts were recorded for this clone. The genes are TRBV15 and TRBJ1-1; possibly TRBD1 for D (5 bases). The CDR3 is made up of 18 amino acids. V lost 3 bases to trimming and J lost 2 bases, with 22 bases between them. Germline CDR1 LNHNV, CDR2 YYDKDF (reference sequence). In DNA form, the CDR3 reads TGTGCCACCAGCAGGGGTGCCTCAAAAGGGGTGGGTAACACTGAAGCTTTCTTT. It yields the protein CATSRGASKGVGNTEAFF.

The V gene is TRBV27, the J gene TRBJ2-1, with D unclear. Between the trimmed V and J ends, which lost 6 bases and 4 bases, there was a span of 16 bases. The CDR3 consists of 15 residues. Germline V gene sequence: CDR1 MNHEY, CDR2 SMNVEV (reference sequence). The CDR3 sequence: CASSRPSELYNEQFF. The CDR3 region has the DNA TGTGCCAGCAGCCGCCCCAGCGAGTTATACAATGAGCAGTTCTTC.

The chain carries TRBV7-3 and TRBJ2-1; 9 nucleotides align to TRBD2. J lost 8 bases, V lost 6 bases, and 11 bases had no gene match. This CDR3 has 15 amino acids. Germline assignment: CDR1 SGHTA and CDR2 FQGTGA. CDR3 sequence reads: CASSQMGLATDEQFF. In nucleotides, the CDR3 is TGTGCCAGCAGTCAAATGGGACTAGCTACGGATGAGCAGTTCTTC.

This sequence joins TRBV6-6 and TRBJ2-2; TRBD2 is a possible D gene (5 bases). Germline V CDR1 and CDR2: MNHNY, SVGAGI (reference sequence). The CDR3 totals 15 residues. The V gene lost 4 bases and the J gene lost 0 bases, with 9 bases spanning the gap. The CDR3 is CASSSEGPNTGELFF. The DNA of the CDR3 is TGTGCCAGCAGTTCCGAGGGTCCGAACACCGGGGAGCTGTTTTTT.

The V and J genes are TRBV5-4 and TRBJ1-2; 7 positions agree with TRBD1. V trimming: 3 bases; J trimming: 1 base; junction bases outside the gene matches: 9. Germline values: CDR1 SGHNT, CDR2 YYREEE (reference sequence). The CDR3 sequence is 16 residues long. The DNA of the CDR3 is TGTGCCAGCAGCTCCCCCCGGGACAGCGATAACTATGGCTACACCTTC. It encodes CASSSPRDSDNYGYTF.

The chain joins TRBV10-2 to TRBJ1-2, with D perhaps TRBD1 (6 bases). Germline CDR1 WSHSY, CDR2 SAAADI. V was pared by 3 bases and J by 4 bases, with 15 bases between. CDR3 length: 15 residues. CDR3 region: CASSELMGASYGYTF. DNA of the CDR3: TGCGCCAGCAGTGAATTGATGGGGGCGAGCTATGGCTACACCTTC.

This clone was recorded once. The genes are TRBV9 and TRBJ2-5; D is ambiguous. V lost 4 bases and J lost 5, with 15 bases in between. Per the germline V gene, CDR1 is SGDLS and CDR2 is YYNGEE. This CDR3 spans 14 amino acids. The CDR3 sequence is CASSPRVDGETQYF. DNA of the CDR3: TGTGCCAGCAGCCCCCGCGTAGACGGGGAGACCCAGTACTTC.

This chain uses TRBV19 with TRBJ1-2, with D perhaps TRBD1 (5 bases). The CDR3 is made up of 17 amino acids. The V end lost 0 bases, the J end lost 0 bases, and 14 bases lay between the germline ends. Germline V lookup: CDR1 LNHDA, CDR2 SQIVND (reference sequence). CDR3 sequence (DNA): TGTGCCAGTAGTATAGAAGGGCAGGGCAGCTCTAACTATGGCTACACCTTC. This encodes CASSIEGQGSSNYGYTF.

The J gene is TRBJ2-5, the V gene TRBV28; the D gene is possibly TRBD1 (7 bases). This CDR3 region has 16 residues. Germline-derived CDR1 and CDR2 are MDHEN and SYDVKM. The ends were cut back, 5 bases at V and 6 bases at J, with 22 bases in the middle. CDR3 region: CASSPPIGGGKQTQYF. DNA for the CDR3: TGTGCCAGCAGTCCCCCTATAGGAGGGGGCAAACAGACCCAGTACTTC.

The chain joins TRBV18 to TRBJ1-2; 8 nucleotides line up with TRBD1. CDR1 and CDR2 from the germline V gene are KGHSH and LQKENI. The CDR3 has 15 residues. Trimming cost V 1 base and J 7 bases; bases outside gene matches: 8. CDR3 amino acids: CASSPRVTGERGYTF. CDR3 DNA: TGTGCCAGCTCACCACGCGTGACAGGGGAACGTGGCTACACCTTC.

This sequence joins TRBV9 and TRBJ2-7; possibly TRBD2 for D (6 bases). Germline CDR1 and CDR2: SGDLS and YYNGEE. V lost 0 bases and J lost 5, with 15 bases in between. CDR3 length equals 15 residues. This chain's CDR3 is CASSVAPGGIDEQYF. Written as DNA, the CDR3 is TGTGCCAGCAGCGTAGCCCCTGGGGGGATTGACGAGCAGTACTTC.

CDR3 DNA: TGTGCCACCGAGCCAAGAGGGGCTCGGGGGACCGGGGAGCTGTTTTTT. Residues: CATEPRGARGTGELFF. The V gene is TRBV7-2, the J gene TRBJ2-2, with a weak D call TRBD2 (6 bases). The CDR3 is 16 residues long. Trimming shortened V by 10 bases and J by 5 bases, and 23 bases separated the two germline ends. CDR1 is SGHTA and CDR2 is FQGNSA in the germline V gene.

The rearrangement uses TRBV2 and TRBJ2-6; D gene uncertain. The germline V gene has CDR1 SNHLY and CDR2 FYNNEI. CDR3 length: 14 residues. V lost 10 bases and J lost 0, with 10 bases in between. For the CDR3, the DNA is TGTGCCACCAAGCTTAACTCTGGGGCCAACGTCCTGACTTTC. Translating gives CATKLNSGANVLTF.